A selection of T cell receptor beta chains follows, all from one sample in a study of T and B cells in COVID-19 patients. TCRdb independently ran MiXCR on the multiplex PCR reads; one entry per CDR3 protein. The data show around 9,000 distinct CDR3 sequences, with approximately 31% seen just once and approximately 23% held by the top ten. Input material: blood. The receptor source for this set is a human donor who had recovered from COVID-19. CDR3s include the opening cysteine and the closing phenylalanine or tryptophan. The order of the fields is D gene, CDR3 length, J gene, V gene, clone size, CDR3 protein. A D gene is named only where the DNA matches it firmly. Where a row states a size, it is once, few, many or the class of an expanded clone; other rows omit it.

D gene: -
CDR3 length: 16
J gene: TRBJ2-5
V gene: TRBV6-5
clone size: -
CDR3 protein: CASSYFSGRSQETQYF

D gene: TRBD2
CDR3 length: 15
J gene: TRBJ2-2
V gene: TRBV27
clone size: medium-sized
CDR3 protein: CASKRTSGGTGELFF

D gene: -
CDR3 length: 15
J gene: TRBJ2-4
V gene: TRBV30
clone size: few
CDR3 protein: CAWSVADQLANIQYF

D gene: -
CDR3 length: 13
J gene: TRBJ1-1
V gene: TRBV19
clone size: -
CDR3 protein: CATGDSPNTEAFF

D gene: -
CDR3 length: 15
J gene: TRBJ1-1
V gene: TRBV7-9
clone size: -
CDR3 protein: CASSIPGGLRTEAFF

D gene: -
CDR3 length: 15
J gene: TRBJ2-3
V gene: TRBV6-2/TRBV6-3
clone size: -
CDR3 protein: CASRGGQYTTDTQYF

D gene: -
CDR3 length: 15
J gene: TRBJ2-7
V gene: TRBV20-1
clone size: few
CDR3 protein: CSARDGRQDPYEQYF

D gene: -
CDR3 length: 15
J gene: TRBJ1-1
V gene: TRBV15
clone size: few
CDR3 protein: CATSRAGAGLDEAFF

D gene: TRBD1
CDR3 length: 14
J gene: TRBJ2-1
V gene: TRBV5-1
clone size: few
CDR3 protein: CASSLGTQGIAQFF

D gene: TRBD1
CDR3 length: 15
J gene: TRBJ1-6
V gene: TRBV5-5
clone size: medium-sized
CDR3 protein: CASSFPTGANSPLHF

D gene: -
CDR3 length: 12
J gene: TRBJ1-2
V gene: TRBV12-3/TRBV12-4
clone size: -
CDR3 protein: CASTLGTPGYTF

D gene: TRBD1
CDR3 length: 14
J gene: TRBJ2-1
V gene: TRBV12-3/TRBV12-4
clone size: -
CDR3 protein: CASNIQGRNNEQFF

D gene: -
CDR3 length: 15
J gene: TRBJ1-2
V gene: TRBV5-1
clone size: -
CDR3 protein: CASSLSTGINYGYTF

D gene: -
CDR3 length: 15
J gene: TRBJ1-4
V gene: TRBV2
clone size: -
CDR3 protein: CASSEFRDLNEKLFF

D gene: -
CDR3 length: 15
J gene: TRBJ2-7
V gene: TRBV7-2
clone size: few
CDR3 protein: CASSLGGGAWYEQYF

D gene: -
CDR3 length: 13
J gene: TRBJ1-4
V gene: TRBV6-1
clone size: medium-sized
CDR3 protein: CASSGRQGEKLFF

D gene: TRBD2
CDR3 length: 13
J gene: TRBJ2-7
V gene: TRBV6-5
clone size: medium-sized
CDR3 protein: CASSRGGEYEQYF

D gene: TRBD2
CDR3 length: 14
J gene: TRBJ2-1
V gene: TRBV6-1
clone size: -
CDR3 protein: CASSESGGYNEQFF

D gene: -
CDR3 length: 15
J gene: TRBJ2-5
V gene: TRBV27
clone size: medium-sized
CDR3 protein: CASSFAGASSETQYF

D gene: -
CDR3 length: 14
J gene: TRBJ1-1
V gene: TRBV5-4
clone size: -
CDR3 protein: CASSLGQLGTEAFF

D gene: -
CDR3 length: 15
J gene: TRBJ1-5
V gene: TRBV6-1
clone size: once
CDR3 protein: CASSVRVYSNQPQHF

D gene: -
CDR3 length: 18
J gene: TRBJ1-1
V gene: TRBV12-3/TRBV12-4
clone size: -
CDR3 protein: CASSSVGPPRPMNTEAFF